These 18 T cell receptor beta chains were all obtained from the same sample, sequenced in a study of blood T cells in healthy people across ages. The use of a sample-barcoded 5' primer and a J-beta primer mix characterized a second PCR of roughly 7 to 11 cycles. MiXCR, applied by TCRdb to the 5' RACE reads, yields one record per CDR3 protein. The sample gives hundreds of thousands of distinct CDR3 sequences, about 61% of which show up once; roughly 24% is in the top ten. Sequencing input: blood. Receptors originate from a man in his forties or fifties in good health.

The CDR3 loop is CASSFGMGRGTDTQYF. The CDR3 DNA sequence: TGTGCCAGCAGCTTCGGTATGGGCAGAGGCACAGATACGCAGTATTTT. The chain has TRBV7-2 and TRBJ2-3, with D unclear. The CDR3 runs to 16 residues. Germline CDR1 is SGHTA and CDR2 is FQGNSA. Trimming removed 3 bases at V and 1 base at J, with 14 bases between.

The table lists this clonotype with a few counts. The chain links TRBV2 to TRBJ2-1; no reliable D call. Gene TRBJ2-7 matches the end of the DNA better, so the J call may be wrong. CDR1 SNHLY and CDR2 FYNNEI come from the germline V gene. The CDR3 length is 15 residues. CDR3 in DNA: TGTGCCAGCCGCCCTCCCGGTTTGGTCGCCTACGAGCAGTACTTC. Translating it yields CASRPPGLVAYEQYF.

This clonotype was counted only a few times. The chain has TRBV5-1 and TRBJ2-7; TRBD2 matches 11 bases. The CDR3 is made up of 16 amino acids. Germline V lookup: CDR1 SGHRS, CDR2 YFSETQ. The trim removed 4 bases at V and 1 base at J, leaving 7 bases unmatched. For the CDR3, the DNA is TGCGCCAGCAGCCCTTTAACTAGCGGGAGTTCCTACGAGCAGTACTTC. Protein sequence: CASSPLTSGSSYEQYF.

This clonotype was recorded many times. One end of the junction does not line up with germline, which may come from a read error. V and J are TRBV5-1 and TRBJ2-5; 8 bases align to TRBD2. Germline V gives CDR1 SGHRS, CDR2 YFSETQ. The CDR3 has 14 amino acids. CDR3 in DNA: TGTGCCAGCAGCTTAGGGACTAGTCAAGAGACCCAGTACTTC. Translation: CASSLGTSQETQYF.

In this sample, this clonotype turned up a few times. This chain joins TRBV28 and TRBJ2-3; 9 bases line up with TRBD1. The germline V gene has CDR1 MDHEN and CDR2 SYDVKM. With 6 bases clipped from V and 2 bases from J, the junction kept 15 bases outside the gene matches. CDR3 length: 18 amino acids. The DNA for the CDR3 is TGTGCCAGCAGCCTTCCTCGTCCCAGGACAGGGGCCACAGATACGCAGTATTTT. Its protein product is CASSLPRPRTGATDTQYF.

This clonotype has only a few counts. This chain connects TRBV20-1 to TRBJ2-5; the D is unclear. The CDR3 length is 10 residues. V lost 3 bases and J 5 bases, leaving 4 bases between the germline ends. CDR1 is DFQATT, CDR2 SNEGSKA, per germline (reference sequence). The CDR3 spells CSASYETQYF. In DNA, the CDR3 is TGCAGTGCTAGTTACGAGACCCAGTACTTC.

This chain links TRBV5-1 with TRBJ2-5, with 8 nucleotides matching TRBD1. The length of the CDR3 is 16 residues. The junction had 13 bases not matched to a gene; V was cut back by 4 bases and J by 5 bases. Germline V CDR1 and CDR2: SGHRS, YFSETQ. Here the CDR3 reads CASSSYSGTGRETQYF. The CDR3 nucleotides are TGCGCCAGCAGCAGCTATTCGGGGACAGGTCGGGAGACCCAGTACTTC.

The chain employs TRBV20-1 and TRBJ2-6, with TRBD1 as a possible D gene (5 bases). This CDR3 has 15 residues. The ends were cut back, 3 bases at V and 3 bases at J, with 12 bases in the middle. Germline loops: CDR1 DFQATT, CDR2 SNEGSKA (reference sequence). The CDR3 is CSASIRVFGANVLTF. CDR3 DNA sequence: TGCAGTGCTAGCATCAGGGTGTTTGGGGCCAACGTCCTGACTTTC.

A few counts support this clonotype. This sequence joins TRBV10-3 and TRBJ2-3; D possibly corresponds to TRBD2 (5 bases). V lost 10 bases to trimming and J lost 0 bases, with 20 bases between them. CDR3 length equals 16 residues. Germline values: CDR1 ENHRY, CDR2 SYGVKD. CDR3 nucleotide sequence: TGTGCCACTTACCCCCACAAGACTACTAGCACAGATACGCAGTATTTT. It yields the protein CATYPHKTTSTDTQYF.

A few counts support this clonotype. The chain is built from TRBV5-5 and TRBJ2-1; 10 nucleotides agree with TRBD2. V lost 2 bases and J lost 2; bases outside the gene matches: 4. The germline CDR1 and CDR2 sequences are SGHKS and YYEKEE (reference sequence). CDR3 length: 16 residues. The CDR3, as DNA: TGTGCCAGCAGCTTTTATACTAGCGGGACCTACAATGAGCAGTTCTTC. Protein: CASSFYTSGTYNEQFF.

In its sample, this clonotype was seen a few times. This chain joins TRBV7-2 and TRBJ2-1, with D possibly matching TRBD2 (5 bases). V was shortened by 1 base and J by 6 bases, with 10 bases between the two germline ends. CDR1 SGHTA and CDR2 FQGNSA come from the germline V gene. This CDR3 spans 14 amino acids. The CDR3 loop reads CASSLESGINEQFF. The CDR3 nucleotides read TGTGCCAGCAGCTTAGAGTCCGGGATCAATGAGCAGTTCTTC.

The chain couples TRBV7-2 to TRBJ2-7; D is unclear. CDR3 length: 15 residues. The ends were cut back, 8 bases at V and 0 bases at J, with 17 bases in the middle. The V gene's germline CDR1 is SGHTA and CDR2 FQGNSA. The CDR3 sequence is CASGGSIVASYEQYF. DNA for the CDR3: TGTGCCAGCGGCGGTAGTATAGTAGCCTCCTACGAGCAGTACTTC.

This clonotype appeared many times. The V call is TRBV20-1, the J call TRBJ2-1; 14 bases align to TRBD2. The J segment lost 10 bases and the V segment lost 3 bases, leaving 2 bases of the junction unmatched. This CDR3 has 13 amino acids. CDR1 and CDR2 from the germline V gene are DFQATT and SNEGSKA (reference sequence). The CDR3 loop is CSASRLAGGEQFF. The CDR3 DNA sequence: TGCAGTGCTAGCAGACTAGCGGGAGGGGAGCAGTTCTTC.

CDR3 in DNA: TGTGCCAGCAGCCAAGACTCGGGAGGCATCAGAGTGACCCAGTACTTC. It codes for CASSQDSGGIRVTQYF. This chain joins TRBV4-2 and TRBJ2-7, with TRBD2 matching over 7 bases. The closer fit of TRBJ2-5 to the DNA end suggests the J call may be wrong. Germline values: CDR1 LGHNA, CDR2 YNFKEQ. The CDR3 has 16 residues.

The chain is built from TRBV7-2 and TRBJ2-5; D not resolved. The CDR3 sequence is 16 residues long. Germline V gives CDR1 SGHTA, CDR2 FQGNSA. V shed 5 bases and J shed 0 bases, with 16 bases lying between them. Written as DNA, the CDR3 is TGTACCAGCAGCCCCCTGATCATCCCTAACCAAGAGACCCAGTACTTC. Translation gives CTSSPLIIPNQETQYF.

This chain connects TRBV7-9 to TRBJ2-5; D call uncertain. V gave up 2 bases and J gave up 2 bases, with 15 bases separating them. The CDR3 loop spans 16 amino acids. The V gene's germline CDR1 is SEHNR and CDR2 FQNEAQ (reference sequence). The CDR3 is CASSLSPLPGQETQYF. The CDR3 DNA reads TGTGCCAGCAGCTTAAGCCCCCTGCCAGGACAAGAGACCCAGTACTTC.

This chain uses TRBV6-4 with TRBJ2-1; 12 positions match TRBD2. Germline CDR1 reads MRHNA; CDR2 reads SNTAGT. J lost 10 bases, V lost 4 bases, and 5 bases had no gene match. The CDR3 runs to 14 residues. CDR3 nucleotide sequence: TGTGCCAGCAGTGCTAGCGGGAGGGCTTTCGAGCAGTTCTTC. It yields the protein CASSASGRAFEQFF.

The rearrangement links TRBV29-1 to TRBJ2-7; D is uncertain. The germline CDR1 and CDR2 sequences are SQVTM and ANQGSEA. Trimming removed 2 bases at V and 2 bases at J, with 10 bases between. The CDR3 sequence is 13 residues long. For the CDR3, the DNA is TGCAGCGTTGAATTTGGAAGGGCCTACGAGCAGTACTTC. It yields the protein CSVEFGRAYEQYF.